The next 8 T cell receptor beta chains were all read from a single sample in a study of T cells in Graves' hyperthyroidism and ophthalmopathy. From RNA transcripts, TCR beta CDR3 regions were amplified. An initial round of RT-PCR targeting the TCR CDR3 relied on the HTBI primer set. MiXCR, run by TCRdb on the multiplex PCR reads, gives a single entry per CDR3 protein. The sample yields roughly 400,000 distinct CDR3 sequences, 11% to 15% seen once. Sequenced sample: blood. The receptors originated from a man aged 50 to 59 with Graves' ophthalmopathy.

The CDR3 coding sequence is TGTGCCAGTACAGGGGGCGTCCGATCCTACGAGCAGTACTTC. Residues: CASTGGVRSYEQYF. The chain carries TRBV7-2 and TRBJ2-7, with 9 bases matching TRBD1. Germline CDR1 reads SGHTA; CDR2 reads FQGNSA. Trimming removed 9 bases from V and 1 base from J; junction bases left unmatched: 7. The CDR3 is 14 residues long.

This clonotype was recorded at least ten times. V is TRBV7-3 and J is TRBJ2-3, with 9 bases lining up with TRBD2. Trimming at V came to 6 bases and at J to 4 bases, leaving 11 bases not matched to a gene. Germline-derived CDR1 and CDR2 are SGHTA and FQGTGA. The CDR3 extends over 16 amino acids. The DNA of the CDR3 is TGTGCCAGCAGTACCTTAGGGCGGGAGGGTCCAGATACGCAGTATTTT. Amino acid sequence: CASSTLGREGPDTQYF. The full variable domain, its missing parts supplied by reference TRBV7-3 and TRBJ2-3, is GAGVSQTPSNKVTEKGKYVELRCDPISGHTALYWYRQSLGQGPEFLIYFQGTGAADDSGLPNDRFFAVRPEGSVSTLKIQRTERGDSAVYLCASSTLGREGPDTQYFGPGTRLTVL.

V usage is TRBV15 and J usage is TRBJ2-4; 7 nucleotides line up with TRBD1. Germline loops: CDR1 LNHNV, CDR2 YYDKDF (reference sequence). This CDR3 comprises 14 residues. The V gene end was trimmed by 6 bases and the J gene end by 5 bases; junction bases not matched to a gene: 7. CDR3 protein: CATRTGRGENIQYF. In DNA, the CDR3 is TGTGCCACCAGGACAGGGCGAGGGGAAAACATTCAGTACTTC.

V and J are TRBV14 and TRBJ2-7; TRBD2 might be the D (6 bases). The ends were cut back, 5 bases at V and 0 bases at J, with 14 bases in the middle. The CDR3 loop spans 15 amino acids. Germline V gives CDR1 SGHDN, CDR2 FVKESK. The CDR3 DNA is TGTGCCAGCAGCTGGGACTCCAGGAGCTCCTACGAGCAGTACTTC. As protein: CASSWDSRSSYEQYF.

This clonotype was picked up many times. V gene TRBV11-3 combines with J gene TRBJ1-1; no clear D. CDR3 size: 14 residues. V was shortened by 1 base and J by 1 base, with 7 bases between the two germline ends. The V gene's germline CDR1 is SGHNT and CDR2 YENEEA. The CDR3: CASSLAHSNTEAFF. The CDR3 DNA reads TGTGCCAGCAGCTTAGCCCATTCGAACACTGAAGCTTTCTTT.

This clonotype occurred a few times. This chain connects TRBV10-1 to TRBJ2-1; no firm D call. Trimming removed 4 bases from V and 7 bases from J, with 8 bases in between. The CDR3 totals 12 residues. Germline assignment: CDR1 WNHNN and CDR2 SYGVQD (reference sequence). The CDR3 DNA reads as TGCGCCAGCAGTGCCGGATCGAATGAGCAGTTCTTC. This translates into CASSAGSNEQFF.

This chain uses TRBV4-2 with TRBJ2-1; 7 bases agree with TRBD2. J gave up 8 bases and V 1 base, and 5 bases lay outside the gene matches. This CDR3 is built from 14 residues. The V gene's germline CDR1 is LGHNA and CDR2 YNFKEQ. CDR3: CASSQGSGRYEQFF. The CDR3 nucleotides read TGTGCCAGCAGCCAAGGTAGCGGGCGGTATGAGCAGTTCTTC.

This clonotype has only a few counts. Here the CDR3 DNA reads TGTGCCACCAGTGGGCCCTTCACAGATACGCAGTATTTT. Translation gives CATSGPFTDTQYF. The V and J genes are TRBV24-1 and TRBJ2-3; the D is unclear. V lost 5 bases and J 2 bases, leaving 7 bases between the germline ends. The CDR3 totals 13 residues. Per the germline V gene, CDR1 is KGHDR and CDR2 is SFDVKD.